Reported below is one T cell receptor (beta chain). The protocol was immunoSEQ multiplex PCR, while the TCRdb copy is restricted to in-frame clones and leaves out a portion. Altogether approximately 100,000 clones are present, approximately 78% being singletons, with the ten largest covering around 0.94%. This record belongs to a study of T cell clones after liver transplantation. Overall study: TCRbeta sequencing after a pre-transplant mixed lymphocyte reaction identified graft-donor-reactive clones, later tracked in post-transplant blood. Without induction therapy, subjects received standard immunosuppression until 12-24 months post-transplant. Timepoints were pre-transplant, pre-withdrawal, and after withdrawal was completed or failed.

The CDR3 is made up of 15 amino acids. V lost 4 bases to trimming and J lost 2 bases; unmatched junction nucleotides: 5. From germline, CDR1 is SEHNR and CDR2 FQNEAQ (reference sequence). J is TRBJ1-5 and V is TRBV7-9, with 7 bases aligning to TRBD1. Sample: CD4+ T cells from blood, taken before liver transplant. This sequence originates from a human donor who received a liver transplant. DNA for the CDR3: TGTGCCAGCAGCTCCGGGGACAGCCGCAATCAGCCCCAGCATTTT. It translates to CASSSGDSRNQPQHF.